Below, 3 T cell receptor beta chains from the same sample are listed, as sequenced in a study of blood T cell repertoires in COVID-19 (TCRdb year 2020). Library method: the immunoSEQ multiplex PCR assay. TCRdb carries this immuneACCESS record with in-frame sequences only. Its versions omit some clonotypes, under half of them owing to an unresolved V gene in the studies checked, with the rest unexplained. This sample comprises about 250,000 clones, roughly 88% of them detected only once. The ten largest account for roughly 6% of the sample. Sequences were obtained from peripheral blood. The receptors originated from a woman between 25 and 40 years old with COVID-19, enrolled during active disease.

The chain uses TRBV3-1 (or the pseudogene TRBV3-2) and TRBJ1-1; unclear D gene. Germline lookup yields CDR1 LGHDT and CDR2 YNNKEL (reference sequence). The CDR3 contains 14 residues. The V and J ends lost 3 bases and 4 bases respectively, with 12 bases between them. The CDR3 DNA reads as TGTGCCAGCAGCCAGAGGAGGGAGGGCACTGAAGCTTTCTTT. Encoded protein: CASSQRREGTEAFF.

This clone appeared a few times. This rearrangement joins TRBV5-1 to TRBJ1-1; TRBD1 agrees at 10 bases. CDR3 length: 14 amino acids. Losses at the gene ends were 2 bases for V and 5 bases for J; bases not matched to a gene: 3. Germline CDR1 SGHRS, CDR2 YFSETQ. Here the CDR3 reads CASSFGTGETEAFF. CDR3 nucleotide sequence: TGCGCCAGCAGCTTCGGGACAGGGGAGACTGAAGCTTTCTTT. Full variable domain (remainder filled in from reference TRBV5-1 and TRBJ1-1): KAGVTQTPRYLIKTRGQQVTLSCSPISGHRSVSWYQQTPGQGLQFLFEYFSETQRNKGNFPGRFSGRQFSNSRSEMNVSTLELGDSALYLCASSFGTGETEAFFGQGTRLTVV.

The chain recombines TRBV3-1 (or the pseudogene TRBV3-2) with TRBJ1-6; a weak D match, TRBD1 (6 bases). This CDR3 spans 17 amino acids. V was clipped by 5 bases and J by 0 bases, with 14 bases between them. CDR1 is LGHDT and CDR2 is YNNKEL in the germline V gene (reference sequence). The CDR3 DNA sequence: TGTGCCAGCAGCACCAGGGGTCGAAGCTCCTATAATTCACCCCTCCACTTT. Translation: CASSTRGRSSYNSPLHF.